Sequencing of this T cell receptor beta chain was carried out in a study of sequential checkpoint blockade in melanoma. Study context: Each arm's sequence ended with maintenance nivolumab.

With V trimmed by 6 bases and J by 3 bases, 7 bases remained unmatched. The CDR3 length is 14 residues. Germline CDR1 MNHNY, CDR2 SVGAGI (reference sequence). Profiled with immunoSEQ multiplex PCR; TCRdb holds only in-frame clones, not every one. The data hold 15,000 to 20,000 clones, with about 67% observed a single time. Treatment in this sample: randomized to nivolumab then ipilimumab (arm A) or the reverse (arm B). DNA-damaging chemotherapy had not been given to any patient beforehand. V is TRBV6-6 and J is TRBJ2-7; 8 nucleotides match TRBD1. The clonotype originates from a human donor with melanoma. The specimen comprised CD8+ T cells sorted from blood (inferred from file names), sampled from a patient given nivolumab and ipilimumab in sequence. As DNA, the CDR3 is TGTGCCAGCAGCCCAGGGGGCGCGGGCTACGAGCAGTACTTC. It translates to CASSPGGAGYEQYF.